A single sample is the source of the 22 T cell receptor beta chains below, sequenced in a study of blood T cell repertoires in COVID-19. The assay was immunoSEQ multiplex PCR, and TCRdb's table has in-frame clones only and misses some. Here the sample spans tens of thousands of clones, approximately 86% being singletons. The sequencing input was peripheral blood. These receptors came from a human donor in a cohort sampled during active COVID-19.

The V and J genes are TRBV9 and TRBJ1-1; 9 bases are shared with TRBD1. Losses at the gene ends were 0 bases for V and 5 bases for J; bases not matched to a gene: 14. CDR3 length: 18 residues. The germline gives CDR1 SGDLS, CDR2 YYNGEE. The CDR3 loop is CASSVVSGQGGGGTEAFF. CDR3 nucleotides: TGTGCCAGCAGCGTAGTGTCGGGACAGGGAGGCGGGGGAACTGAAGCTTTCTTT.

The chain joins TRBV5-1 to TRBJ1-1, with TRBD1 matching over 7 bases. CDR3 length equals 15 residues. The J segment lost 3 bases and the V segment lost 3 bases, leaving 8 bases of the junction unmatched. In germline, CDR1 is SGHRS, CDR2 YFSETQ. CDR3 nucleotides: TGCGCCAGCAGCTGGGGGACAGCCGGGGACACTGAAGCTTTCTTT. It codes for CASSWGTAGDTEAFF. Supplemented by reference TRBV5-1 and TRBJ1-1, the full variable domain reads KAGVTQTPRYLIKTRGQQVTLSCSPISGHRSVSWYQQTPGQGLQFLFEYFSETQRNKGNFPGRFSGRQFSNSRSEMNVSTLELGDSALYLCASSWGTAGDTEAFFGQGTRLTVV.

The V gene is TRBV5-1, the J gene TRBJ2-2; 10 bases are shared with TRBD1. The CDR3 has 15 amino acids. V gave up 4 bases and J gave up 3 bases; unmatched junction bases: 3. CDR1 SGHRS and CDR2 YFSETQ come from the germline V gene. The CDR3 region has the DNA TGCGCCAGCAGCCGTGACAGGGGGCACACCGGGGAGCTGTTTTTT. Translation: CASSRDRGHTGELFF.

The chain has TRBV5-1 and TRBJ2-5; 7 positions agree with TRBD2. The CDR3 runs to 14 residues. Losses at the gene ends were 4 bases for V and 1 base for J; bases not matched to a gene: 4. The germline V gene encodes CDR1 SGHRS and CDR2 YFSETQ. CDR3 nucleotide sequence: TGCGCCAGCAGCATCGGGACTACCCAAGAGACCCAGTACTTC. Protein sequence: CASSIGTTQETQYF.

The chain carries TRBV29-1 and TRBJ2-2; 7 bases agree with TRBD1. Per germline, CDR1 SQVTM and CDR2 ANQGSEA. This CDR3 is 15 amino acids long. Losses at the gene ends were 6 bases for V and 0 bases for J; bases not matched to a gene: 7. For the CDR3, the DNA is TGCAGCGTGACTTCCGGGACAGCGAACACCGGGGAGCTGTTTTTT. This encodes CSVTSGTANTGELFF.

The chain combines TRBV7-9 with TRBJ1-4; D gene ambiguous. This CDR3 is built from 17 residues. Germline CDR1 SEHNR, CDR2 FQNEAQ (reference sequence). The V end lost 0 bases, the J end lost 0 bases, and 11 bases lay between the germline ends. The CDR3 nucleotides are TGTGCCAGCAGCTTAGCGGCAGGTTTTGCAACTAATGAAAAACTGTTTTTT. This codes for CASSLAAGFATNEKLFF. The full variable domain, its missing parts supplied by reference TRBV7-9 and TRBJ1-4, is DTGVSQNPRHKITKRGQNVTFRCDPISEHNRLYWYRQTLGQGPEFLTYFQNEAQLEKSRLLSDRFSAERPKGSFSTLEIQRTEQGDSAMYLCASSLAAGFATNEKLFFGSGTQLSVL.

This clone was picked up one time. The genes are TRBV28 and TRBJ2-7; 7 bases align to TRBD1. This CDR3 spans 14 amino acids. The germline gives CDR1 MDHEN, CDR2 SYDVKM. With 5 bases clipped from V and 6 bases from J, the junction kept 10 bases outside the gene matches. The DNA of the CDR3 is TGTGCCAGCAGTACCCGACAGGGTCTAGGCGAGCAGTACTTC. Translation: CASSTRQGLGEQYF.

The chain is built from TRBV2 and TRBJ2-7, with 10 bases lining up with TRBD2. CDR1 is SNHLY and CDR2 is FYNNEI in the germline V gene. J was trimmed by 5 bases and V by 6 bases; bases with no gene match: 4. This CDR3 contains 13 residues. The CDR3 here is CASRELAGNEQYF. In DNA form, the CDR3 reads TGTGCCAGCAGGGAACTAGCGGGAAACGAGCAGTACTTC. Variable domain in full (rest from reference TRBV2 and TRBJ2-7): EPEVTQTPSHQVTQMGQEVILRCVPISNHLYFYWYRQILGQKVEFLVSFYNNEISEKSEIFDDQFSVERPDGSNFTLKIRSTKLEDSAMYFCASRELAGNEQYFGPGTRLTVT.

The chain combines TRBV3-1 (or the pseudogene TRBV3-2) with TRBJ1-1, with TRBD1 matching over 9 bases. The CDR3 consists of 15 residues. The germline CDR1 and CDR2 sequences are LGHDT and YNNKEL (reference sequence). Losses at the gene ends were 6 bases for V and 3 bases for J; bases not matched to a gene: 8. The DNA of the CDR3 is TGTGCCAGCAGATTCACAGGGGGCTGGGACACTGAAGCTTTCTTT. Protein: CASRFTGGWDTEAFF.

The V call is TRBV10-1, the J call TRBJ2-5; 7 bases map to TRBD1. This CDR3 contains 15 residues. Germline V gives CDR1 WNHNN, CDR2 SYGVQD (reference sequence). J gave up 5 bases and V 0 bases, and 6 bases lay outside the gene matches. CDR3 region: CASSESAGGRETQYF. As DNA, the CDR3 is TGCGCCAGCAGTGAGTCAGCAGGGGGACGGGAGACCCAGTACTTC.

The chain links TRBV5-1 to TRBJ1-2, with TRBD1 matching over 9 bases. Looked up from germline, CDR1 is SGHRS and CDR2 is YFSETQ. The CDR3 is 13 residues long. J lost 8 bases, V lost 3 bases, and 5 bases had no gene match. The CDR3 coding sequence is TGCGCCAGCAGCTCGGGGGGACAGGGAGGCTACACCTTC. It translates to CASSSGGQGGYTF.

CDR3 amino acids: CASSPRQGAGDTQYF. The CDR3 nucleotides are TGTGCCAGTAGTCCTCGACAGGGGGCTGGAGATACGCAGTATTTT. The rearrangement joins TRBV19 to TRBJ2-3; 10 bases map to TRBD1. The CDR3 has 15 amino acids. Looked up from germline, CDR1 is LNHDA and CDR2 is SQIVND (reference sequence). The junction had 7 bases not matched to a gene; V was cut back by 5 bases and J by 5 bases.

This chain joins TRBV28 and TRBJ1-5; perhaps TRBD1 as D (5 bases). The CDR3 has 15 amino acids. Germline loops: CDR1 MDHEN, CDR2 SYDVKM. The ends were cut back, 7 bases at V and 0 bases at J, with 13 bases in the middle. CDR3 sequence: CASTLGGASNQPQHF. The DNA of the CDR3 is TGTGCCAGCACCCTGGGAGGGGCTAGCAATCAGCCCCAGCATTTT.

V usage is TRBV11-3 and J usage is TRBJ2-3; a weak D match, TRBD1 (6 bases). V shed 4 bases and J shed 5 bases, with 19 bases lying between them. CDR1 is SGHNT and CDR2 is YENEEA in the germline V gene. CDR3 length equals 16 residues. This CDR3 reads CASSSNALTRGDTQYF. The CDR3 bases are TGTGCCAGCAGCTCGAACGCTTTAACCAGGGGAGATACGCAGTATTTT.

This chain joins TRBV7-2 and TRBJ2-1; 9 bases are shared with TRBD2. Germline lookup yields CDR1 SGHTA and CDR2 FQGNSA. The trim removed 3 bases at V and 1 base at J, leaving 1 base unmatched. The CDR3 runs 15 residues. The CDR3 loop is CASSFSGGSYNEQFF. CDR3 bases: TGTGCCAGCAGCTTCAGCGGGGGGTCCTACAATGAGCAGTTCTTC.

The chain employs TRBV4-3 and TRBJ1-2; TRBD1 agrees at 9 bases. The CDR3 is 15 amino acids. Germline CDR1 reads LGHNA; CDR2 reads YSLEER. V shed 4 bases and J 6 bases; nucleotides not matched to a gene: 9. In DNA, the CDR3 is TGCGCCAGCAGCCTCCCGGGACAGGGATGGAATGGCTACACCTTC. Its translation: CASSLPGQGWNGYTF.

The rearrangement links TRBV27 to TRBJ1-1; possibly TRBD1 for D (5 bases). Between the trimmed V and J ends, which lost 6 bases and 8 bases, there was a span of 10 bases. CDR3 size: 11 residues. The germline V gene has CDR1 MNHEY and CDR2 SMNVEV (reference sequence). CDR3 DNA sequence: TGTGCCAGCAGCGGGACTTTCGAAGCTTTCTTT. As protein: CASSGTFEAFF.

Only one count was recorded for this clone. J is TRBJ2-5 and V is TRBV4-1; 8 nucleotides match TRBD1. This CDR3 is built from 16 residues. Germline values: CDR1 MGHRA, CDR2 YSYEKL. V gave up 0 bases and J gave up 6 bases; unmatched junction bases: 9. CDR3 amino acids: CASSQDGQGARKTQYF. The DNA for the CDR3 is TGCGCCAGCAGCCAAGATGGGCAGGGGGCGCGGAAGACCCAGTACTTC.

The chain combines TRBV4-2 with TRBJ1-5, with TRBD1 as a possible D gene (6 bases). This CDR3 region has 13 residues. Trimming took 4 bases from V and 4 from J, leaving 8 bases between them. Per the germline V gene, CDR1 is LGHNA and CDR2 is YNFKEQ. CDR3 in DNA: TGTGCCAGCAGCCGGGGGCTTAATCAGCCCCAGCATTTT. It specifies CASSRGLNQPQHF.

The V call is TRBV7-2, the J call TRBJ1-3; D not resolved. Per germline, CDR1 SGHTA and CDR2 FQGNSA. The CDR3 has 16 amino acids. Trimming took 0 bases from V and 0 from J, leaving 9 bases between them. CDR3 bases: TGTGCCAGCAGCTTAGCGCAGTTCGCCTCTGGAAACACCATATATTTT. This gives the protein CASSLAQFASGNTIYF.

V gene TRBV3-1 (or the pseudogene TRBV3-2) combines with J gene TRBJ2-1; 7 bases match TRBD2. CDR1 and CDR2 from the germline V gene are LGHDT and YNNKEL (reference sequence). The CDR3 has 13 residues. V was clipped by 4 bases and J by 6 bases; unmatched bases: 3. The CDR3 spells CASSPQRGNEQFF. As DNA, the CDR3 is TGTGCCAGCAGCCCTCAGCGGGGCAATGAGCAGTTCTTC.

This clone is a singleton in its sample. The chain employs TRBV19 and TRBJ1-2, with 9 bases matching TRBD1. Per the germline V gene, CDR1 is LNHDA and CDR2 is SQIVND (reference sequence). V lost 3 bases, J lost 8 bases, and 13 bases stayed unmatched. This CDR3 has 16 residues. CDR3 DNA: TGTGCCAGTAGTATGGCCCCCGGACAGGGGTGGTCGGGCTACACCTTC. Protein: CASSMAPGQGWSGYTF.